This is a list of T cell receptor beta chains from one sample in a study of blood T cells in healthy people across ages. MiXCR, run by TCRdb on the 5' RACE reads, gives a single entry per CDR3 protein. The sample lists over 750,000 distinct CDR3 sequences, around a quarter occurring once. In addition, the sample was reused for a study of T cells of mothers and their children.

Sample: blood. These receptors came from a boy between 10 and 17 years old in good health. CDR3s leave out the opening cysteine and the closing phenylalanine or tryptophan. Some rows mark clone size as missing; the rest say once, few, many or name a class of expanded clone.

TRBV29-1	.	TRBJ2-4	SVEDAESDDTQY
TRBV27	few	TRBJ2-5	ASSLSTGRETQY
TRBV2	few	TRBJ2-5	ASSEKSGGAETQY
TRBV14	.	TRBJ1-1	ASSYNPRFDTEAF
TRBV7-9	.	TRBJ2-7	ASSLIGLAGTYEQY
TRBV29-1	.	.	SANDRFGEQY
TRBV7-6	.	TRBJ2-7	ASSSGGTGTYEQY
TRBV6-1	few	TRBJ2-7	ASSEDRALYYEQY
TRBV28	.	TRBJ2-4	ASSHRLAGTLAKNIQY
TRBV29-1	few	TRBJ1-3	SVEWVGQGAGNAIY
TRBV20-1	.	TRBJ1-1	SAPGNTEAF
TRBV2	few	.	ASSDWTSGRYEQY
TRBV15	.	TRBJ2-7	ATSSGAFEQY
TRBV15	few	TRBJ2-3	ATSTGDSTDTQY
TRBV10-3	many	TRBJ2-7	AISEKREGHEQY
TRBV24-1	.	TRBJ2-1	ATSDLGPTSGGSTYNEQF
TRBV11-2	.	TRBJ1-4	VSSFGTRSEKLF
TRBV29-1	.	TRBJ2-7	SVSEGRTYEQY